This T cell receptor beta chain appears in the sequencing data of a study of blood T cells in healthy people across ages. Points from the study as a whole: Roughly linear declines in TCR beta diversity per million T cells occurred with age.

This CDR3 has 15 amino acids. The germline V gene has CDR1 MDHEN and CDR2 SYDVKM. V was shortened by 5 bases and J by 3 bases, with 13 bases between the two germline ends. Regarding this clonotype: Its antigen is as yet unknown.

Samples had at least 6 million PBMCs isolated from them. A second PCR of 7 to 11 cycles used a sample-barcoded 5' primer and a J-beta primer mix. One entry per CDR3 protein results from TCRdb running MiXCR on the 5' RACE reads. The sample lists more than 650,000 distinct CDR3 sequences; 20% to 30% were seen once. In addition, the sample was reused for a study of T cells of mothers and their children.

The rearrangement joins TRBV28 to TRBJ1-4; D is unclear. Sequencing was done on a sample of blood. This receptor was obtained from a boy younger than 18 in good health. CDR3: CASSKAPGPNEKLFF. The CDR3 DNA follows: TGTGCCAGCAGTAAGGCGCCGGGCCCTAATGAAAAACTGTTTTTT.